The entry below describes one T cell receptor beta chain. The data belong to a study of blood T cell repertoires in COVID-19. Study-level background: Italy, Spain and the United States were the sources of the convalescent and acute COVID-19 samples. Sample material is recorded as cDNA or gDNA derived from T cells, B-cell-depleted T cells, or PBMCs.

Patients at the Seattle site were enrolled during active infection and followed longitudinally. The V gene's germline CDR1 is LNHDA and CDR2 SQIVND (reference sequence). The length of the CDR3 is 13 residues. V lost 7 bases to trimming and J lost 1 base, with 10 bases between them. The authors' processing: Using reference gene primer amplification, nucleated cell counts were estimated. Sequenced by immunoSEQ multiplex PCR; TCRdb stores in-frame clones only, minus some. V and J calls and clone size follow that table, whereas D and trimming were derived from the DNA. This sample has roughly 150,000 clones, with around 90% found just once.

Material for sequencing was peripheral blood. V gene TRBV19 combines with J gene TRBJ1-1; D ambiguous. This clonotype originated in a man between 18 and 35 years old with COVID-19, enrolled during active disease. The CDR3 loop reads CASTVGPNTEAFF. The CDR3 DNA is TGTGCCAGTACTGTGGGCCCGAACACTGAAGCTTTCTTT. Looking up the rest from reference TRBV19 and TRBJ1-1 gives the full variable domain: DGGITQSPKYLFRKEGQNVTLSCEQNLNHDAMYWYRQDPGQGLRLIYYSQIVNDFQKGDIAEGYSVSREKKESFPLTVTSAQKNPTAFYLCASTVGPNTEAFFGQGTRLTVV.